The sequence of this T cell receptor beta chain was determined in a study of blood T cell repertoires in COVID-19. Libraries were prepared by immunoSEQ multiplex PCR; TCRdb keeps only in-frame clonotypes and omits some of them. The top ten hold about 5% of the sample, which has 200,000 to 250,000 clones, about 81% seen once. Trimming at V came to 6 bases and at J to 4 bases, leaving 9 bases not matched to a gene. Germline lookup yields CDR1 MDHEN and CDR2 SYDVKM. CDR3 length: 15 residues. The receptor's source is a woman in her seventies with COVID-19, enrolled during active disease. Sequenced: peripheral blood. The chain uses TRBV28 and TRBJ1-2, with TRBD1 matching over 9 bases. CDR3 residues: CASRIGQGIGYGYTF. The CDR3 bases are TGTGCCAGCAGGATTGGACAGGGGATCGGCTATGGCTACACCTTC.